This TCR beta chain stems from a study of beta chain features in type 1 diabetes. In its sample, this clone was seen many times. Blood was drawn once from each donor into heparinised tubes. The draws averaged about 120 mL. Since all of the isolated RNA was reverse transcribed, expressed TCRB transcripts were what got sequenced. Sequenced by immunoSEQ multiplex PCR; TCRdb stores in-frame clones only, minus some. The sample holds about 320,000 clones, around 13% seen once. The receptor was isolated from a man under 40 in good health. The source material was central memory CD4+ T cells from blood.

The CDR3 reads CASSLGAYEQYV. CDR3 DNA: TGTGCCAGCAGCTTGGGAGCCTACGAGCAGTACGTC. The J gene is TRBJ2-7, the V gene TRBV5-6; D unresolved. The V end was cut by 0 bases, the J end by 2 bases, with 3 bases between. Germline CDR1 SGHDT, CDR2 YYEEEE. CDR3 size: 12 residues.